These 21 T cell receptor beta chains originate from one sample sequenced in a study of OX40 agonist ivuxolimab in advanced cancers. The assay was immunoSEQ multiplex PCR, and TCRdb's table has in-frame clones only and misses some. The sample lists some 45,000 clones, around 84% occurring once. The sample in question was CD4+ or CD8+ T cells sorted from blood, obtained in a trial of the OX40 agonist ivuxolimab. Every receptor here comes from an adult with an advanced solid tumor such as melanoma, head and neck, liver or kidney cancer.

This chain connects TRBV4-1 to TRBJ2-7, with D uncertain. Trimming removed 0 bases at V and 0 bases at J, with 3 bases between. The CDR3 covers 13 residues. In germline, CDR1 is MGHRA, CDR2 YSYEKL. The CDR3, as DNA: TGCGCCAGCAGCCAAGAGAGCTCCTACGAGCAGTACTTC. Protein product: CASSQESSYEQYF.

The chain carries TRBV5-4 and TRBJ2-7, with TRBD1 matching 9 bases. The CDR3 runs to 14 residues. The V and J ends lost 4 bases and 1 base, in that order; junction bases with no gene match: 3. The V gene's germline CDR1 is SGHNT and CDR2 YYREEE (reference sequence). The CDR3 DNA reads as TGTGCCAGCAGCACGGGACAGGGATCCTACGAGCAGTACGTC. Translated: CASSTGQGSYEQYV.

J is TRBJ1-5 and V is TRBV7-6, with a tentative D call TRBD1 (5 bases). This CDR3 contains 15 residues. Germline CDR1 is SGHVS and CDR2 is FNYEAQ. V lost 6 bases to trimming and J lost 2 bases, with 14 bases between them. The CDR3 DNA is TGTGCCAGCAGTCGGGACCCCCTTGGCAATCAGCCCCAGCATTTT. It codes for CASSRDPLGNQPQHF.

The chain is built from TRBV19 and TRBJ1-1, with 7 bases that match TRBD1. The V gene end was trimmed by 5 bases and the J gene end by 7 bases; junction bases not matched to a gene: 7. Germline V gene sequence: CDR1 LNHDA, CDR2 SQIVND (reference sequence). The CDR3 runs to 13 residues. CDR3 protein: CASSVGTAVEAFF. In nucleotides, the CDR3 is TGTGCCAGTAGTGTCGGGACAGCAGTTGAAGCTTTCTTT.

This chain connects TRBV6-5 to TRBJ1-5; TRBD1 agrees at 7 bases. The CDR3 consists of 13 residues. Trimming removed 6 bases from V and 4 bases from J; junction bases left unmatched: 3. The germline V gene encodes CDR1 MNHEY and CDR2 SVGAGI. The CDR3 DNA is TGTGCCAGCAGACAGGGGCATAATCAGCCCCAGCATTTT. It is translated as CASRQGHNQPQHF.

This clone was found once. Other DNA sequences from this sample encode an identical CDR3 as well. The genes are TRBV5-4 and TRBJ2-3; tentative D call: TRBD2 (5 bases). The CDR3 extends over 16 amino acids. CDR1 SGHNT and CDR2 YYREEE come from the germline V gene (reference sequence). Trimming removed 4 bases from V and 4 bases from J, with 19 bases in between. DNA of the CDR3: TGTGCCAGCAGCCCGGCCGGGATCCACGCAGCAGATACGCAGTATTTT. Translation: CASSPAGIHAADTQYF.

The rearrangement uses TRBV6-5 and TRBJ2-3; D tentatively fits TRBD1 or TRBD2 (5 bases each). The CDR3 consists of 11 residues. Per germline, CDR1 MNHEY and CDR2 SVGAGI. Trimming took 8 bases from V and 12 from J, leaving 15 bases between them. CDR3 sequence reads: CASGTGTPQYF. Written as DNA, the CDR3 is TGTGCCAGCGGAACCGGGACCCCCCAGTATTTT.

The V gene is TRBV19, the J gene TRBJ1-1; the match to TRBD1 covers 7 bases. The germline gives CDR1 LNHDA, CDR2 SQIVND (reference sequence). J gave up 7 bases and V 2 bases, and 7 bases lay outside the gene matches. This CDR3 comprises 14 residues. The chain's CDR3 is CASSISTGDDEAFF. The CDR3 DNA sequence: TGTGCCAGTAGTATATCCACAGGGGATGATGAAGCTTTCTTT.

The chain has TRBV5-1 and TRBJ2-5; TRBD2 matches 9 bases. Trimming took 0 bases from V and 1 from J; bases not matched to a gene: 4. This CDR3 region has 16 residues. CDR1 and CDR2 from the germline V gene are SGHRS and YFSETQ. CDR3 protein: CASSLASSGVQETQYF. The CDR3 nucleotides read TGCGCCAGCAGCTTGGCGTCTAGCGGGGTCCAAGAGACCCAGTACTTC.

This rearrangement joins TRBV18 to TRBJ1-5, with 10 bases identical to TRBD1. V lost 3 bases and J lost 0; bases outside the gene matches: 5. The germline CDR1 and CDR2 sequences are KGHSH and LQKENI. This CDR3 has 17 amino acids. The CDR3 loop is CASSPGTGASSNQPQHF. As DNA, the CDR3 is TGTGCCAGCTCACCTGGGACAGGGGCCTCTAGCAATCAGCCCCAGCATTTT.

This chain connects TRBV29-1 to TRBJ2-1; D gene ambiguous. CDR1 and CDR2 from the germline V gene are SQVTM and ANQGSEA. The CDR3 runs to 16 residues. V shed 0 bases and J shed 9 bases, with 21 bases lying between them. The CDR3 loop is CSVEDSRELLQGEQFF. The CDR3 DNA follows: TGCAGCGTTGAAGATAGCCGCGAATTGTTGCAAGGTGAGCAGTTCTTC.

The genes are TRBV7-9 and TRBJ1-3; D remains ambiguous. V was shortened by 7 bases and J by 0 bases, with 13 bases between the two germline ends. The CDR3 is 15 residues long. Germline V gene sequence: CDR1 SEHNR, CDR2 FQNEAQ (reference sequence). For the CDR3, the DNA is TGTGCCAGCAACGACCTCGGCTACTCTGGAAACACCATATATTTT. It specifies CASNDLGYSGNTIYF.

The J gene is TRBJ1-4, the V gene TRBV19; D call uncertain. The CDR3 loop spans 16 amino acids. Germline values: CDR1 LNHDA, CDR2 SQIVND (reference sequence). Trimming shortened V by 1 base and J by 8 bases, and 17 bases separated the two germline ends. The CDR3 is CASSIGSSGPGEKLFF. DNA of the CDR3: TGTGCCAGTAGTATAGGGAGCTCCGGGCCCGGAGAAAAACTGTTTTTT.

This chain joins TRBV7-3 and TRBJ2-3; 12 bases fit TRBD2. The CDR3 has 17 residues. Germline loops: CDR1 SGHTA, CDR2 FQGTGA. V shed 3 bases and J 3 bases; nucleotides not matched to a gene: 7. The chain's CDR3 is CASSFRLAGGPTDTQYF. The CDR3 DNA is TGTGCCAGCAGCTTTCGGCTAGCGGGGGGGCCGACAGATACGCAGTATTTT.

J is TRBJ2-3 and V is TRBV9, with 8 positions matching TRBD2. In germline, CDR1 is SGDLS, CDR2 YYNGEE. The trim removed 0 bases at V and 0 bases at J, leaving 6 bases unmatched. The CDR3 loop spans 17 amino acids. CDR3 loop: CASSVGGSGVSTDTQYF. CDR3 nucleotide sequence: TGTGCCAGCAGCGTAGGAGGTAGCGGGGTGAGCACAGATACGCAGTATTTT.

V is TRBV7-6 and J is TRBJ2-5, with D maybe TRBD1 (6 bases). CDR1 is SGHVS and CDR2 is FNYEAQ in the germline V gene. The CDR3 runs to 14 residues. V was shortened by 3 bases and J by 5 bases, with 13 bases between the two germline ends. CDR3 in amino acids: CASSLLGQGETQYF. In DNA form, the CDR3 reads TGTGCCAGCAGCTTGCTTGGGCAGGGGGAGACCCAGTACTTC.

The rearrangement joins TRBV5-1 to TRBJ1-2, with a possible D match to TRBD1 (5 bases). V lost 0 bases and J 6 bases, leaving 18 bases between the germline ends. The CDR3 consists of 16 residues. Per the germline V gene, CDR1 is SGHRS and CDR2 is YFSETQ. This CDR3 reads CASSLVPTGGMNGYTF. In DNA, the CDR3 is TGCGCCAGCAGCTTGGTCCCCACGGGGGGTATGAATGGCTACACCTTC.

The chain links TRBV19 to TRBJ1-2, with a possible D match to TRBD1 (6 bases). Per germline, CDR1 LNHDA and CDR2 SQIVND (reference sequence). With 3 bases removed from V and 1 base from J, the gap between germline ends came to 9 bases. CDR3 length equals 14 residues. The CDR3 region is CASSIDRLNYGYTF. CDR3 DNA: TGTGCCAGTAGTATTGACAGGCTTAACTATGGCTACACCTTC. Using reference TRBV19 and TRBJ1-2 for the parts outside the CDR3, the full variable domain is DGGITQSPKYLFRKEGQNVTLSCEQNLNHDAMYWYRQDPGQGLRLIYYSQIVNDFQKGDIAEGYSVSREKKESFPLTVTSAQKNPTAFYLCASSIDRLNYGYTFGSGTRLTVV.

V and J are TRBV14 and TRBJ1-4, with 11 bases matching TRBD1. V dropped 4 bases and J dropped 2; count of bases not matched to a gene: 15. This CDR3 is built from 20 residues. Per the germline V gene, CDR1 is SGHDN and CDR2 is FVKESK. CDR3 in DNA: TGTGCCAGCAGCCGAAGGACAGGGGGCTCCCACTGGCCGACTAATGAAAAACTGTTTTTT. Encoded protein: CASSRRTGGSHWPTNEKLFF.

V usage is TRBV19 and J usage is TRBJ2-1, with TRBD2 matching over 7 bases. CDR3 length equals 14 residues. Germline-derived CDR1 and CDR2 are LNHDA and SQIVND (reference sequence). Trimming at V came to 6 bases and at J to 4 bases, leaving 6 bases not matched to a gene. CDR3 nucleotide sequence: TGTGCCAGTAGAATGATGGGACTATACAATGAGCAGTTCTTC. This codes for CASRMMGLYNEQFF.

The chain carries TRBV28 and TRBJ2-3; TRBD1 might be the D (5 bases). The V end lost 5 bases, the J end lost 2 bases, and 17 bases lay between the germline ends. This CDR3 region has 16 residues. CDR1 is MDHEN, CDR2 SYDVKM, per germline. The CDR3 loop is CASSLTYRLHTDTQYF. CDR3 sequence (DNA): TGTGCCAGCAGTCTCACCTACAGGCTACACACAGATACGCAGTATTTT.